A single sample gave rise to the 16 T cell receptor beta chains below, sequenced in a study of Tregs in tolerant kidney transplant recipients. Clones were sequenced by immunoSEQ multiplex PCR, and TCRdb holds only the in-frame ones, with some missing. This sample carries tens of thousands of clones, 84% of them seen once, and the ten largest clones take roughly 4.9%. Material: CD4+ T cells from blood. These receptors all come from a human donor in good health.

The chain combines TRBV27 with TRBJ1-2; 7 bases map to TRBD1. The CDR3 sequence is 14 residues long. V gave up 5 bases and J gave up 7 bases; unmatched junction bases: 10. Germline V gene data show CDR1 as MNHEY and CDR2 as SMNVEV (reference sequence). The CDR3 DNA reads TGTGCCAGCAGTCTTTCGACAGGGCACTCTGGCTACACCTTC. Its protein product is CASSLSTGHSGYTF.

V and J are TRBV4-1 and TRBJ1-3, with 9 positions matching TRBD1. This CDR3 contains 17 residues. With V trimmed by 4 bases and J by 5 bases, 12 bases remained unmatched. In germline, CDR1 is MGHRA, CDR2 YSYEKL. The CDR3 spells CASSPGPGQGFRNTIYF. The CDR3 region has the DNA TGCGCCAGCAGCCCAGGGCCGGGACAGGGATTTAGAAACACCATATATTTT.

The chain uses TRBV27 and TRBJ1-6; a possible D gene is TRBD1 (6 bases). The CDR3 is 15 amino acids. The V end was cut by 6 bases, the J end by 7 bases, with 16 bases between. Germline assignment: CDR1 MNHEY and CDR2 SMNVEV (reference sequence). The CDR3 DNA reads TGTGCCAGCAGATCCTTACAGGGAGGGAATTCACCCCTCCACTTT. Its translation is CASRSLQGGNSPLHF.

The rearrangement uses TRBV7-3 and TRBJ2-7; D possibly corresponds to TRBD2 (5 bases). The V end lost 5 bases, the J end lost 0 bases, and 11 bases lay between the germline ends. Germline V gene lookup returns CDR1 SGHTA and CDR2 FQGTGA. The CDR3 consists of 14 residues. In DNA form, the CDR3 reads TGTGCCAGCAGCCCTCCGAGCGGCTCCTACGAGCAGTACTTC. Its protein is CASSPPSGSYEQYF.

The V gene is TRBV5-8, the J gene TRBJ2-3; unclear D gene. This CDR3 has 14 residues. The germline CDR1 and CDR2 sequences are SGHTS and YDEGEE. V shed 1 base and J shed 4 bases, with 10 bases lying between them. The CDR3 DNA reads as TGTGCCAGCAGCTTGCTGGATTTCGCAGATACGCAGTATTTT. Its protein product is CASSLLDFADTQYF.

The J gene is TRBJ2-7, the V gene TRBV2; the D gene is possibly TRBD2 (6 bases). Per germline, CDR1 SNHLY and CDR2 FYNNEI. V was cut by 7 bases and J by 7 bases, with 17 bases left in between. The CDR3 totals 13 residues. In nucleotides, the CDR3 is TGTGCCAGCATGGGCGGGGTCCGGGGGGAGCAGTACTTC. Translated: CASMGGVRGEQYF.

This chain joins TRBV4-2 and TRBJ2-1; 10 bases map to TRBD1. There are 23 residues in the CDR3. V was pared by 1 base and J by 0 bases, with 21 bases of the junction left unmatched. Per the germline V gene, CDR1 is LGHNA and CDR2 is YNFKEQ. This chain's CDR3 is CASSQVLGPQGDRGSSSYNEQFF. The CDR3 bases are TGTGCCAGCAGCCAAGTCCTAGGCCCCCAGGGGGACAGGGGTTCGAGCTCCTACAATGAGCAGTTCTTC.

V and J are TRBV5-6 and TRBJ2-3; D tentatively reads TRBD1 or TRBD2 (5 bases each). Trimming removed 4 bases at V and 4 bases at J, with 16 bases between. Germline V gene sequence: CDR1 SGHDT, CDR2 YYEEEE. This CDR3 contains 15 residues. CDR3 region: CASSVEGPGPDTQYF. Here the CDR3 DNA reads TGTGCCAGCAGCGTAGAGGGGCCTGGCCCAGATACGCAGTATTTT.

This clone counts as medium-sized. This chain links TRBV9 with TRBJ2-2, with D tentatively TRBD2 (6 bases). V lost 4 bases to trimming and J lost 6 bases, with 16 bases between them. The germline gives CDR1 SGDLS, CDR2 YYNGEE. The CDR3 sequence is 15 residues long. The CDR3 coding sequence is TGTGCCAGCAGCCCGAGACTAGTATGGGCCGGGGAGCTGTTTTTT. It yields the protein CASSPRLVWAGELFF.

This chain uses TRBV4-2 with TRBJ2-5; D may be TRBD1 or TRBD2 (5 bases each). This CDR3 contains 14 residues. Germline CDR1 is LGHNA and CDR2 is YNFKEQ. Trimming removed 0 bases from V and 3 bases from J, with 8 bases in between. CDR3 DNA: TGTGCCAGCAGCCAAGACAGAGGGGAAGAGACCCAGTACTTC. Its protein product is CASSQDRGEETQYF.

This chain links TRBV2 with TRBJ2-5; TRBD2 agrees at 8 bases. There are 18 residues in the CDR3. CDR1 SNHLY and CDR2 FYNNEI come from the germline V gene. V was pared by 6 bases and J by 1 base, with 16 bases of the junction left unmatched. DNA for the CDR3: TGTGCCAGCAGCATACGACTGAGGACGGGGGGGTCCCAAGAGACCCAGTACTTC. Translated, it gives CASSIRLRTGGSQETQYF.

DNA for the CDR3: TGCGCCAGCAGCCAGGGGACGGGAGGGGACGCTTTCTTT. Its protein product is CASSQGTGGDAFF. The gene calls are TRBV4-3 and TRBJ1-1; weak D call: TRBD1 (5 bases). Germline loops: CDR1 LGHNA, CDR2 YSLEER. The CDR3 extends over 13 amino acids. Trimming pared 3 bases from V and 11 bases from J, leaving 16 bases between.

The chain joins TRBV30 to TRBJ1-5; unclear D gene. CDR1 is GTSNPN, CDR2 SVGIG, per germline (reference sequence). V was clipped by 1 base and J by 2 bases, with 6 bases between them. CDR3 length: 13 amino acids. The CDR3 coding sequence is TGTGCCTGGAGTGAGGGCCGCAATCAGCCCCAGCATTTT. This codes for CAWSEGRNQPQHF.

The V call is TRBV18, the J call TRBJ2-7; TRBD1 is a possible D gene (6 bases). The ends were cut back, 6 bases at V and 5 bases at J, with 14 bases in the middle. Germline CDR1 reads KGHSH; CDR2 reads LQKENI. CDR3 length equals 13 residues. CDR3 region: CASSQDRQDEQYF. In DNA form, the CDR3 reads TGTGCCAGCTCCCAAGACCGACAGGACGAGCAGTACTTC.

The rearrangement uses TRBV7-2 and TRBJ2-5; D unresolved. The ends were cut back, 1 base at V and 3 bases at J, with 6 bases in the middle. This CDR3 comprises 13 residues. Germline-derived CDR1 and CDR2 are SGHTA and FQGNSA. CDR3 protein: CASSLEAEETQYF. CDR3 bases: TGTGCCAGCAGCTTAGAGGCAGAAGAGACCCAGTACTTC.

The chain uses TRBV7-2 and TRBJ2-2; D possibly corresponds to TRBD2 (6 bases). The CDR3 has 16 amino acids. V dropped 5 bases and J dropped 6 bases, with 19 bases sitting between them. Per the germline V gene, CDR1 is SGHTA and CDR2 is FQGNSA. This chain's CDR3 is CASSPLNAGRSGELFF. DNA of the CDR3: TGTGCCAGCAGCCCCCTCAACGCCGGGAGATCCGGGGAGCTGTTTTTT. Using reference TRBV7-2 and TRBJ2-2 for the parts outside the CDR3, the full variable domain is GAGVSQSPSNKVTEKGKDVELRCDPISGHTALYWYRQSLGQGLEFLIYFQGNSAPDKSGLPSDRFSAERTGGSVSTLTIQRTQQEDSAVYLCASSPLNAGRSGELFFGEGSRLTVL.